This T cell receptor beta chain is from a study of blood T cell repertoires in COVID-19. The overall study: Collection of acute and convalescent COVID-19 samples took place in the United States, Italy and Spain. T cells, B-cell-depleted T cells, or PBMCs supplied cDNA or gDNA.

In the study's own analysis: Amplifying reference gene primers gave estimates of nucleated cell counts. TCRdb keeps only in-frame clones here, not all; method: immunoSEQ multiplex PCR. V, J and clone size were drawn from that table, and D and trimming were deduced from the DNA. The table lists approximately 240,000 clones, roughly 90% of them singletons. This CDR3 is built from 14 residues. V trimming: 2 bases; J trimming: 9 bases; junction bases outside the gene matches: 4. The germline CDR1 and CDR2 sequences are GTSNPN and SVGIG (reference sequence). The sequence derives from a woman aged 40-49 years who had recovered from COVID-19. V is TRBV30 and J is TRBJ1-6, with 10 bases aligning to TRBD1. The sequenced sample consisted of peripheral blood. The chain's CDR3 is CAWSLGTGVSPLHF. The CDR3 DNA reads as TGTGCCTGGAGTCTCGGGACAGGGGTTTCACCCCTCCACTTT.